A selection of T cell receptor beta chains follows, all from one sample in a study of blood T cell repertoires in COVID-19. Some clones are missing from TCRdb's copy, which holds only in-frame ones; the method was immunoSEQ multiplex PCR. The sample records 200,000 to 250,000 clones, roughly 85% being singletons. The source material was peripheral blood. The receptor set was obtained from a woman aged 80 or over with acute or convalescent COVID-19. Both conserved end residues are part of each CDR3. Fields, in order: V gene, J gene, CDR3 protein.

TRBV3-1/TRBV3-2,TRBJ1-3,CASSPTQGGNTIYF
TRBV5-1,TRBJ2-3,CASSDPPGDTQYF
TRBV7-2,TRBJ2-3,CASSLFSGGASDTQYF
TRBV7-7,TRBJ2-1,CASSLSPASPNEQFF
TRBV12-3/TRBV12-4,TRBJ2-7,CASSWTGGYEQYF
TRBV3-1/TRBV3-2,TRBJ1-2,CASSPSTGSGYTF
TRBV28,TRBJ1-1,CASSSLHMNTEAFF
TRBV27,TRBJ2-4,CASSPLNRGDIQYF
TRBV20-1,TRBJ2-1,CSASRAVAGGYNEQFF
TRBV5-6,TRBJ1-6,CASSLGGAVENSPLHF
TRBV11-3,TRBJ2-2,CASSLVALAGGHGGELFF
TRBV6-5,TRBJ2-7,CASSYSDNEQYF
TRBV27,TRBJ1-4,CASSFGTANNEKLFF
TRBV11-2,TRBJ1-2,CASSLDRRAPFGGYTF
TRBV13,TRBJ2-3,CASSVWDRPTDTQYF
TRBV4-3,TRBJ2-3,CASSHSYSSDTQYF
TRBV2,TRBJ2-1,CASSDMGLETNEQFF
TRBV5-1,TRBJ1-3,CASSLGGLTGNTIYF
TRBV28,TRBJ1-2,CASSRRPGQGPSTF
TRBV24-1,TRBJ2-3,CATSDDSGGLTDTQYF
TRBV6-5,TRBJ2-3,CASSDMRLREDTQYF
TRBV10-3,TRBJ1-1,CAISEGAGQAFF
TRBV6-5,TRBJ1-4,CASRLDRDNEKLFF
TRBV7-2,TRBJ2-1,CASSLGSWRGGSEQFF
TRBV28,TRBJ2-3,CASSPLGGGTDTQYF
TRBV18,TRBJ2-2,CASPGQENTGELFF
TRBV7-2,TRBJ1-2,CASSPNTGGANYGYTF
TRBV7-2,TRBJ1-6,CASSLGASSYNSPLHF
TRBV5-5,TRBJ2-5,CASSLTSGGFGETQYF
TRBV3-1/TRBV3-2,TRBJ2-2,CASRRQGLNTGELFF
TRBV4-3,TRBJ2-7,CASSQGREYEQYF
TRBV5-6,TRBJ1-1,CASSLWEGQNTEAFF
TRBV7-6,TRBJ1-4,CASSPYTGGANEKLFF
TRBV3-1/TRBV3-2,TRBJ2-7,CASSQDGQVIYEQYF
TRBV5-1,TRBJ2-7,CASSPDINYEQYF
TRBV19,TRBJ2-1,CASSWGGSSYNEQFF
TRBV27,TRBJ1-6,CASRGVGSPLHF
TRBV15,TRBJ1-3,CATSRNLGNTIYF
TRBV28,TRBJ1-6,CASSPGTGNSPLHF
TRBV28,TRBJ1-1,CASSFFYYGYNTEAFF
TRBV21-1,TRBJ1-1,CASSKRIGGGLCTEAFF
TRBV6-5,TRBJ1-2,CASSSTWDRANYGYTF
TRBV11-2,TRBJ2-7,CASSPGQGSTYEQYF
TRBV9,TRBJ2-3,CASSMRTGRTDTQYF